Below, 12 T cell receptor beta chains from the same sample are listed, as sequenced in a study of beta chain features in type 1 diabetes. Study results and limitations: Across all four CD4+ subsets, people with type 1 diabetes showed modestly shorter TCRB CDR3s.

Expressed TCRB transcripts were sequenced because the entire RNA isolate underwent reverse transcription. Only in-frame clones appear in the TCRdb table, and some are missing; sequencing was by immunoSEQ multiplex PCR. Among fewer than 350,000 clones listed, about 15% were seen once. Their recognized antigens are unknown. Material: naive CD4+ T cells from blood. All receptors derive from a man aged 18 to 35 with type 1 diabetes.

This clone was observed a few times. The V and J genes are TRBV5-6 and TRBJ2-5; TRBD1 agrees at 7 bases. Trimming cost V 5 bases and J 4 bases; bases outside gene matches: 8. Germline V gene data show CDR1 as SGHDT and CDR2 as YYEEEE. The CDR3 is 14 residues long. The CDR3 DNA follows: TGTGCCAGCAGTGAGACAGGGCGATCAGAGACCCAGTACTTC. Its translation is CASSETGRSETQYF.

The V gene is TRBV5-4, the J gene TRBJ1-1; the D gene is possibly TRBD1 (6 bases). Trimming took 5 bases from V and 2 from J, leaving 22 bases between them. The germline V gene encodes CDR1 SGHNT and CDR2 YYREEE (reference sequence). The CDR3 spans 17 residues. CDR3 loop: CASRAGQRNTGNTEAFF. In DNA form, the CDR3 reads TGTGCCAGCAGAGCTGGACAGAGAAATACGGGTAACACTGAAGCTTTCTTT.

This clone was detected a few times. The chain recombines TRBV5-4 with TRBJ2-7; no clear D gene. Germline V gene sequence: CDR1 SGHNT, CDR2 YYREEE (reference sequence). The CDR3 covers 12 residues. Deletions cut 0 bases from V and 5 bases from J, with 6 bases between. The CDR3 spells CASSLASHEQYF. The CDR3 DNA sequence: TGTGCCAGCAGCTTGGCCTCTCACGAGCAGTACTTC.

The chain uses TRBV4-3 and TRBJ1-6, with D perhaps TRBD1 (6 bases). The germline V gene encodes CDR1 LGHNA and CDR2 YSLEER. This CDR3 has 15 residues. The V and J ends lost 3 bases and 6 bases respectively, with 12 bases between them. The CDR3 here is CASSQGAPRNSPLHF. Written as DNA, the CDR3 is TGCGCCAGCAGCCAGGGGGCGCCCCGTAATTCACCCCTCCACTTT.

The rearrangement uses TRBV5-1 and TRBJ2-2; a possible D gene is TRBD1 (6 bases). Trimming pared 4 bases from V and 6 bases from J, leaving 13 bases between. Germline lookup yields CDR1 SGHRS and CDR2 YFSETQ. The CDR3 contains 14 residues. DNA of the CDR3: TGCGCCAGCAGCGATACAGGGTCCCCCGGGGAGCTGTTTTTT. This sequence encodes CASSDTGSPGELFF. The full variable domain, with the rest looked up from reference TRBV5-1 and TRBJ2-2, is KAGVTQTPRYLIKTRGQQVTLSCSPISGHRSVSWYQQTPGQGLQFLFEYFSETQRNKGNFPGRFSGRQFSNSRSEMNVSTLELGDSALYLCASSDTGSPGELFFGEGSRLTVL.

The gene calls are TRBV28 and TRBJ2-7; 14 bases align to TRBD2. From germline, CDR1 is MDHEN and CDR2 SYDVKM. The CDR3 runs 15 residues. The V segment lost 6 bases and the J segment 5 bases; nucleotides outside the gene matches: 6. The CDR3, as DNA: TGTGCCAGCAGGCCCCGACTAGCGGGAGGGAACGAGCAGTACTTC. Protein: CASRPRLAGGNEQYF.

This clone was counted between two and nine times. The rearrangement uses TRBV5-1 and TRBJ2-5; 10 nucleotides align to TRBD2. This CDR3 has 15 amino acids. Germline CDR1 is SGHRS and CDR2 is YFSETQ. The junction had 2 bases not matched to a gene; V was cut back by 0 bases and J by 3 bases. The DNA for the CDR3 is TGCGCCAGCAGCTTGGCCACTAGCGGGGAAGAGACCCAGTACTTC. Translation: CASSLATSGEETQYF. Supplemented by reference TRBV5-1 and TRBJ2-5, the full variable domain reads KAGVTQTPRYLIKTRGQQVTLSCSPISGHRSVSWYQQTPGQGLQFLFEYFSETQRNKGNFPGRFSGRQFSNSRSEMNVSTLELGDSALYLCASSLATSGEETQYFGPGTRLLVL.

The chain couples TRBV14 to TRBJ1-4; tentative D call: TRBD1 (6 bases). Germline lookup yields CDR1 SGHDN and CDR2 FVKESK. This CDR3 region has 15 residues. The V end was cut by 4 bases, the J end by 6 bases, with 15 bases between. CDR3 sequence: CASSPGVREHEKLFF. CDR3 nucleotide sequence: TGTGCCAGCAGCCCAGGGGTGAGGGAGCATGAAAAACTGTTTTTT.

This clone was observed a handful of times. The CDR3 bases are TGCGCCAGCAGCCAAGGTTGGACAGTTTATGGCTACACCTTC. Its translation is CASSQGWTVYGYTF. This chain uses TRBV4-3 with TRBJ1-2; TRBD1 is a possible D gene (6 bases). V lost 1 base to trimming and J lost 5 bases, with 11 bases between them. CDR3 length: 14 residues. The germline gives CDR1 LGHNA, CDR2 YSLEER.

This clone was seen a few times. The chain joins TRBV21-1 to TRBJ1-2; the table's D gene call, TRBD1, was not cross checked with the DNA. TRBV21-1 counts as a pseudogene. The CDR3 spans 16 residues. The chain's CDR3 is CATGQQREDHSVGYTF. CDR3 nucleotide sequence: TGTGCCACTGGACAGCAACGCGAGGACCACAGTGTGGGCTACACCTTC.

This clone was seen only a few times. This sequence joins TRBV10-3 and TRBJ1-2; the D is unclear. The CDR3 covers 12 residues. Germline V CDR1 and CDR2: ENHRY, SYGVKD. The ends were cut back, 6 bases at V and 3 bases at J, with 8 bases in the middle. CDR3 in amino acids: CAIRQADYGYTF. DNA for the CDR3: TGTGCCATCAGGCAGGCCGACTATGGCTACACCTTC.

The CDR3 sequence: CASSAGVETEAFF. DNA of the CDR3: TGTGCCAGCAGCGCAGGGGTCGAGACTGAAGCTTTCTTT. The rearrangement links TRBV4-2 to TRBJ1-1, with D maybe TRBD1 (6 bases). The V gene's germline CDR1 is LGHNA and CDR2 YNFKEQ. V was trimmed by 5 bases and J by 5 bases, leaving 12 bases between them. The CDR3 length is 13 residues.